This record concerns one TCR beta chain sequence. Antigen unknown. The sample comes from a study of cytomegalovirus exposure and HLA in healthy donors. Study observations and caveats: In the analysis, some V segments, TRBV6-2 and TRBV6-3 included, were excluded as indistinguishable.

Trimming shortened V by 7 bases and J by 5 bases, and 20 bases separated the two germline ends. Germline-derived CDR1 and CDR2 are SQVTM and ANQGSEA. CDR3 size: 14 residues. Primers for the PCR totalled 60 Vbeta and 13 Jbeta. Only in-frame clones appear in the TCRdb table, and some are missing; sequencing was by immunoSEQ multiplex PCR. The sample has about 110,000 clones; 81% are singletons. The rearrangement joins TRBV29-1 to TRBJ2-5, with a weak D call TRBD2 (6 bases). Source material: PBMCs. The clonotype originates from a woman in her twenties or thirties in good health and CMV-seronegative. CDR3 in amino acids: CSGRGIGVEETQYF. In DNA, the CDR3 is TGCAGCGGTCGGGGGATCGGAGTGGAGGAGACCCAGTACTTC. The complete variable domain, with remaining parts taken from reference TRBV29-1 and TRBJ2-5, reads SAVISQKPSRDICQRGTSLTIQCQVDSQVTMMFWYRQQPGQSLTLIATANQGSEATYESGFVIDKFPISRPNLTFSTLTVSNMSPEDSSIYLCSGRGIGVEETQYFGPGTRLLVL.